A selection of T cell receptor beta chains follows, all from one sample in a study of spatial heterogeneity in lung cancer. Each CDR3 protein gets one entry after TCRdb re-called the 5' RACE reads with MiXCR. The sample has roughly 5,200 distinct CDR3 sequences, approximately 8.4% seen once. This material consisted of lung tumor tissue, taken at surgery. These receptors were collected from a female donor with early-stage non-small cell lung cancer. CDR3s include the opening cysteine and the closing phenylalanine or tryptophan. A D gene is named only where the DNA matches it firmly. Only part of the rows carry a size: once, few, many, or a class if the clone is expanded.

clone_size,d_call,j_call,v_call,cdr3_aa,cdr3_nt
medium-sized,TRBD1,TRBJ2-7,TRBV19,CASTQRAGGKDEQYF,TGTGCCAGTACCCAAAGGGCAGGGGGCAAGGACGAGCAGTACTTC
medium-sized,TRBD2,TRBJ2-6,TRBV30,CAWSSLAGSSGANVLTF,TGTGCCTGGAGTAGCCTAGCGGGCTCCTCTGGGGCCAACGTCCTGACTTTC
many,.,TRBJ2-7,TRBV14,CASSVRVSYEQYF,TGTGCCAGCAGCGTCAGGGTTTCCTACGAGCAGTACTTC
.,.,TRBJ2-1,TRBV3-1,CASSRRGDEQFF,TGTGCCAGCAGCCGGAGGGGTGATGAGCAGTTCTTC
.,.,TRBJ1-5,TRBV29-1,CSVMGPTGSYQPQHF,TGCAGCGTGATGGGACCTACAGGGAGCTATCAGCCCCAGCATTTT
medium-sized,.,TRBJ1-1,TRBV3-1,CASSWKERKVFF,TGTGCCAGCAGTTGGAAGGAGAGAAAAGTTTTCTTT
medium-sized,TRBD2,TRBJ2-1,TRBV11-3,CASSLTGGTSYNEQFF,TGTGCCAGCAGCTTGACGGGGGGGACCTCCTACAATGAGCAGTTCTTC
.,TRBD2,TRBJ2-7,TRBV4-3,CASSQDLAGGLLGMEQYF,TGCGCCAGCAGCCAAGATTTAGCGGGAGGGCTCCTGGGAATGGAGCAGTACTTC
medium-sized,.,TRBJ2-2,TRBV20-1,CSAWTGNTGELFF,TGCAGTGCTTGGACGGGGAACACCGGGGAGCTGTTTTTT
medium-sized,.,TRBJ1-2,TRBV13,CANSGEANYGYTF,TGTGCCAACTCAGGGGAAGCTAACTATGGCTACACCTTC
.,.,TRBJ1-6,TRBV9,CASSPDRDSPLHF,TGTGCCAGCAGCCCTGACCGAGACTCACCCCTCCACTTT
medium-sized,.,TRBJ1-2,TRBV7-9,CASSFPGPVLYGYTF,TGTGCCAGCAGCTTTCCAGGTCCCGTGCTGTATGGCTACACCTTC
many,TRBD1,TRBJ2-5,TRBV3-1,CASSQRDRGQETQYF,TGTGCCAGCAGCCAAAGAGACAGGGGTCAAGAGACCCAGTACTTC
medium-sized,.,TRBJ2-1,TRBV12-3/TRBV12-4,CASVQGNEQFF,TGTGCCAGCGTACAAGGGAATGAGCAGTTCTTC
.,.,TRBJ2-1,TRBV28,CASSLIRSEQFF,TGTGCCAGCAGTTTAATCCGGAGTGAGCAGTTCTTC
many,.,TRBJ1-3,TRBV6-6,CASSPSGGNTIYF,TGTGCCAGCTCCCCGAGCGGGGGAAACACCATATATTTT
many,TRBD2,TRBJ2-7,TRBV20-1,CSARAIAGKTSYEQYF,TGCAGTGCTAGAGCGATAGCGGGGAAAACCTCCTACGAGCAGTACTTC
.,.,TRBJ2-2,TRBV24-1,CATSDGELPWAEELFF,TGTGCCACCAGTGATGGGGAACTCCCTTGGGCGGAGGAGCTGTTTTTT
many,TRBD1,TRBJ2-5,TRBV9,CASSVLDRGPGETQYF,TGTGCCAGCAGCGTGCTCGACAGGGGTCCTGGGGAGACCCAGTACTTC
.,.,TRBJ2-5,TRBV28,CASSLYDGDQETQYF,TGTGCCAGCAGTTTATACGACGGCGACCAAGAGACCCAGTACTTC
many,.,TRBJ2-1,TRBV27,CASSLRAPSSYNEQFF,TGTGCCAGCAGTTTGAGAGCACCGAGCTCCTACAATGAGCAGTTCTTC
medium-sized,.,TRBJ2-5,TRBV7-9,CASSLVSRDQETQYF,TGTGCCAGCAGCTTAGTATCTAGGGATCAAGAGACCCAGTACTTC
many,TRBD1,TRBJ2-7,TRBV4-2,CASMLGAGGSSYEQYF,TGTGCCAGCATGTTGGGGGCAGGGGGAAGCTCCTACGAGCAGTACTTC
medium-sized,.,TRBJ2-3,TRBV5-4,CASSLGPHTDTQYF,TGTGCCAGCAGCTTGGGACCCCACACAGATACGCAGTATTTT
many,.,TRBJ2-1,TRBV11-2,CASSFGGTNEQFF,TGTGCCAGCAGCTTTGGGGGAACCAATGAGCAGTTCTTC
medium-sized,.,TRBJ2-2,TRBV5-1,CASSFPGAGELFF,TGCGCCAGCAGCTTCCCGGGGGCCGGGGAGCTGTTTTTT
medium-sized,.,TRBJ2-1,TRBV6-6,CASSYDREQFF,TGTGCCAGCAGTTACGACAGAGAGCAGTTCTTC
medium-sized,TRBD2,TRBJ2-7,TRBV2,CASGTTSYEQYF,TGTGCCAGCGGGACTACCTCCTACGAGCAGTACTTC
few,TRBD2,TRBJ2-3,TRBV5-4,CASSFLAGGFTGTQYF,TGTGCCAGCAGCTTTCTAGCGGGGGGGTTCACGGGTACGCAGTATTTT
many,.,TRBJ2-2,TRBV5-1,CASSLGTEAGELFF,TGCGCCAGCAGCTTGGGGACGGAGGCCGGGGAGCTGTTTTTT
many,TRBD2,TRBJ2-7,TRBV5-1,CASSQTSGSSEQYF,TGCGCCAGCAGCCAAACTAGCGGGAGCTCCGAGCAGTACTTC
many,.,TRBJ2-2,TRBV28,CASSPQSLGGGSGELFF,TGTGCCAGCAGCCCGCAATCCCTCGGAGGGGGTAGCGGGGAGCTGTTTTTT
medium-sized,.,TRBJ2-7,TRBV4-3,CASSQVAGQAYEQYF,TGCGCCAGCAGCCAAGTAGCCGGGCAGGCATACGAGCAGTACTTC
medium-sized,TRBD2,TRBJ2-1,TRBV20-1,CSARDPSGRPNEQFF,TGCAGTGCTAGAGATCCCAGCGGGAGACCCAATGAGCAGTTCTTC
.,.,TRBJ1-1,TRBV5-1,CASSRKTENTEAFF,TGCGCCAGCAGCCGAAAGACAGAGAACACTGAAGCTTTCTTT
many,.,TRBJ1-2,TRBV5-4,CASSLAGGYGYTF,TGTGCCAGCAGCTTGGCGGGGGGCTATGGCTACACCTTC
.,.,TRBJ2-5,TRBV6-6,CASKWGGETQYF,TGTGCCAGCAAGTGGGGCGGGGAGACCCAGTACTTC
medium-sized,.,TRBJ2-3,TRBV2,CASRGWTQYF,TGTGCCAGCAGAGGGTGGACGCAGTATTTT
many,.,TRBJ2-1,TRBV4-2,CASSQELSSYNEQFF,TGTGCCAGCAGCCAAGAACTAAGCTCCTACAATGAGCAGTTCTTC
medium-sized,TRBD2,TRBJ2-7,TRBV5-4,CASSRGLAPTYEQYF,TGTGCCAGCAGTCGAGGACTAGCGCCTACCTACGAGCAGTACTTC
many,TRBD1,TRBJ1-2,TRBV6-5,CASSPQGGAKYGYTF,TGTGCCAGCAGTCCTCAGGGGGGGGCTAAGTATGGCTACACCTTC
few,TRBD2,TRBJ2-1,TRBV27,CASRSGGVVNEQFF,TGTGCCAGCCGAAGCGGGGGGGTTGTCAATGAGCAGTTCTTC
medium-sized,.,TRBJ2-1,TRBV7-9,CASSPLVGGWNEQFF,TGTGCCAGCAGCCCCCTGGTAGGGGGGTGGAATGAGCAGTTCTTC
medium-sized,TRBD1,TRBJ1-1,TRBV12-3/TRBV12-4,CASSTDRGRWNTEAFF,TGTGCCAGCAGCACGGACAGGGGGCGATGGAACACTGAAGCTTTCTTT
many,.,TRBJ1-5,TRBV7-9,CASSLSGGANQPQHF,TGTGCCAGCAGCTTATCTGGGGGGGCCAATCAGCCCCAGCATTTT
large,.,TRBJ2-1,TRBV4-3,CASSQGWGEQFF,TGCGCCAGCAGCCAGGGGTGGGGTGAGCAGTTCTTC
medium-sized,.,TRBJ2-7,TRBV27,CASSLEASYEQYF,TGTGCCAGCAGTTTAGAGGCATCCTACGAGCAGTACTTC
many,TRBD2,TRBJ2-3,TRBV24-1,CATSEHAAGVNTDTQYF,TGTGCCACCAGTGAACATGCAGCGGGAGTCAACACAGATACGCAGTATTTT
few,TRBD2,TRBJ2-1,TRBV18,CATSRSPGLAGSSYNEQFF,TGTGCCACCTCTCGGTCTCCGGGACTAGCGGGAAGCTCCTACAATGAGCAGTTCTTC
many,.,TRBJ2-3,TRBV5-6,CASSLGLQNTDTQYF,TGTGCCAGCAGCTTGGGACTTCAGAACACAGATACGCAGTATTTT
medium-sized,TRBD1,TRBJ2-1,TRBV12-3/TRBV12-4,CASTPGRGSIEQFF,TGTGCCAGCACCCCCGGCAGGGGGTCAATCGAGCAGTTCTTC
many,.,TRBJ1-4,TRBV25-1,CASSASTNEKLFF,TGTGCCAGCAGTGCTTCAACTAATGAAAAACTGTTTTTT
.,.,TRBJ2-3,TRBV6-1,CASGATYTYTQYF,TGTGCCAGCGGGGCCACCTACACATATACGCAGTATTTT
.,.,TRBJ2-1,TRBV19,CASSRAGSSYNEQFF,TGTGCCAGTAGTAGGGCGGGGTCTTCCTACAATGAGCAGTTCTTC
medium-sized,.,TRBJ1-1,TRBV6-2/TRBV6-3,CASSYQGKGLYTEAFF,TGTGCCAGCAGTTACCAGGGGAAGGGGTTGTACACTGAAGCTTTCTTT
medium-sized,TRBD2,TRBJ2-1,TRBV7-3,CASSPLAGGQGNEQFF,TGTGCCAGCAGCCCCCTAGCGGGAGGGCAAGGGAATGAGCAGTTCTTC
medium-sized,.,TRBJ2-3,TRBV5-4,CASSIASTDTQYF,TGTGCCAGCAGCATAGCTAGCACAGATACGCAGTATTTT
.,TRBD1,TRBJ1-6,TRBV11-1,CASSWRGQGMIVADSPLHF,TGTGCCAGCAGCTGGAGGGGACAGGGAATGATCGTGGCAGATTCACCCCTCCACTTT
.,.,TRBJ2-1,TRBV29-1,CSVRSRGSYNEQFF,TGCAGCGTTAGGTCCAGGGGTTCCTACAATGAGCAGTTCTTC
many,.,TRBJ2-6,TRBV5-1,CASSLVPSGANVLTF,TGCGCCAGCAGCTTGGTCCCCTCTGGGGCCAACGTCCTGACTTTC